These 27 T cell receptor beta chains were all obtained from the same sample, sequenced in a study of CD8+CD57+ T cells in acquired aplastic anemia. The template for TCR beta VDJ and CDR3 sequence profiling was genomic DNA. MiXCR was run by TCRdb on the reads, yielding one entry per CDR3 protein. The sample lists some 410,000 distinct CDR3 sequences, 55% to 70% seen once, with 4% in the top ten. The sample consisted of sorted CD4+, CD8+, or CD8+CD57+ T cells (not recorded which) from PBMCs. These receptor sequences come from a human donor in good health, serving as a control.

This rearrangement joins TRBV5-6 to TRBJ1-6; no reliable D call. Trimming shortened V by 1 base and J by 6 bases, and 8 bases separated the two germline ends. The V gene's germline CDR1 is SGHDT and CDR2 YYEEEE. The CDR3 spans 14 residues. For the CDR3, the DNA is TGTGCCAGCAGCTTGAGCGGACCTAATTCACCCCTCCACTTT. Translated: CASSLSGPNSPLHF.

This clonotype was recorded once. The rearrangement links TRBV7-6 to TRBJ1-5, with TRBD1 identical over 8 bases. V trimming: 5 bases; J trimming: 1 base; junction bases outside the gene matches: 4. Germline V gene data show CDR1 as SGHVS and CDR2 as FNYEAQ. CDR3 size: 15 residues. The chain's CDR3 is CASSLRQGSNQPQHF. CDR3 coding DNA: TGTGCCAGCAGCCTCAGACAGGGGAGCAATCAGCCCCAGCATTTT.

A word on this clonotype: Germline and junction disagree at one end, which may indicate a read error. The V call is TRBV7-2, the J call TRBJ2-5; 7 bases match TRBD1. Germline V gene data show CDR1 as SGHTA and CDR2 as FQGNSA. This CDR3 is built from 13 residues. The chain's CDR3 is CASSAKGADTEAF. DNA of the CDR3: TGTGCCAGCAGCGCCAAGGGGGCGGACACTGAAGCCTTC.

To note about this clonotype: A much larger clone differs by one base, so this may be a read error. The chain uses TRBV5-4 and TRBJ1-1; D is unclear. Germline V gives CDR1 SGHNT, CDR2 YYREEE (reference sequence). This CDR3 is 17 amino acids long. Written as DNA, the CDR3 is TGTGCCAACAGCTTGTGGAATCGGCCGGGCATGAACACTGAAGCTTTCTTT. Protein sequence: CANSLWNRPGMNTEAFF. The whole variable domain, remainder taken from reference TRBV5-4 and TRBJ1-1, is ETGVTQSPTHLIKTRGQQVTLRCSSQSGHNTVSWYQQALGQGPQFIFQYYREEENGRGNFPPRFSGLQFPNYSSELNVNALELDDSALYLCANSLWNRPGMNTEAFFGQGTRLTVV.

The V call is TRBV5-5, the J call TRBJ1-6, with D perhaps matching TRBD1 (6 bases). Trimming took 5 bases from V and 18 from J, leaving 18 bases between them. The CDR3 extends over 12 amino acids. CDR1 and CDR2 (germline): SGHKS, YYEKEE (reference sequence). CDR3 DNA sequence: TGTGCCAGCAGGGGGGGCGGGGGGCGCTGCCACTTT. This translates into CASRGGGGRCHF.

This clonotype appeared a few times. The CDR3 nucleotides read TGTGCTAGTGGTTTGGTATTGGGACAGGACACTATGAACACTGAAGCTTTCTTT. It is translated as CASGLVLGQDTMNTEAFF. The chain recombines TRBV12-5 with TRBJ1-1, with 8 nucleotides matching TRBD1. J was trimmed by 0 bases and V by 0 bases; bases with no gene match: 9. The CDR3 length is 18 residues. The germline V gene has CDR1 LGHNT and CDR2 FRNRAP. The full variable domain, in which reference TRBV12-5 and TRBJ1-1 provide the parts outside the CDR3, is DARVTQTPRHKVTEMGQEVTMRCQPILGHNTVFWYRQTMMQGLELLAYFRNRAPLDDSGMPKDRFSAEMPDATLATLKIQPSEPRDSAVYFCASGLVLGQDTMNTEAFFGQGTRLTVV.

This clonotype was detected a few times. A read error is possible here, since a much larger clone lies one base away. The CDR3: CASSLGLYNSPLRF. The CDR3 DNA follows: TGTGCCAGCAGCCTGGGGCTCTATAATTCACCCCTCCGCTTT. The V call is TRBV2, the J call TRBJ1-6, with D possibly TRBD1 on 5 matching bases. The germline V gene has CDR1 SNHLY and CDR2 FYNNEI. CDR3 length: 14 amino acids.

This clonotype was seen at least ten times. The rearrangement links TRBV4-3 to TRBJ1-2; D is undetermined. CDR1 is LGHNA and CDR2 is YSLEER in the germline V gene. V shed 0 bases and J shed 3 bases, with 11 bases lying between them. There are 15 residues in the CDR3. The CDR3 is CASSQDRSLYYGYTF. CDR3 DNA sequence: TGCGCCAGCAGCCAAGATAGATCCCTCTACTATGGCTACACCTTC.

This clonotype occurred once. The chain combines TRBV20-1 with TRBJ1-5, with 9 bases that match TRBD1. CDR1 and CDR2 (germline): DFQATT, SNEGSKA (reference sequence). J was trimmed by 4 bases and V by 5 bases; bases with no gene match: 6. This CDR3 is built from 14 residues. CDR3 region: CSASTGTGNQPQHF. The CDR3 nucleotides read TGCAGTGCTTCGACCGGGACAGGGAATCAGCCCCAGCATTTT.

The CDR3 loop reads CASSPRSAGSGANVLTF. CDR3 bases: TGTGCCAGCAGCCCCCGATCGGCGGGCTCTGGGGCCAACGTCCTGACTTTC. The gene calls are TRBV7-9 and TRBJ2-6; perhaps TRBD2 as D (5 bases). V gave up 5 bases and J gave up 0 bases, with 14 bases separating them. Germline-derived CDR1 and CDR2 are SEHNR and FQNEAQ (reference sequence). There are 17 residues in the CDR3.

Details on this clonotype: Relative to the germline gene, one junction end is altered; a read error may explain this. V usage is TRBV5-1 and J usage is TRBJ1-3, with a tentative D call TRBD1 (6 bases). This CDR3 comprises 14 residues. Germline CDR1 is SGHRS and CDR2 is YFSETQ. CDR3 protein: CASSLGGPENTVYF. The CDR3 DNA sequence: TGCGCCAGCAGCTTAGGGGGACCTGAAAACACCGTATATTTT.

The genes are TRBV2 and TRBJ1-4; 8 bases fit TRBD1. The trim removed 6 bases at V and 6 bases at J, leaving 6 bases unmatched. The CDR3 is made up of 14 amino acids. Germline CDR1 is SNHLY and CDR2 is FYNNEI. CDR3 in amino acids: CASSLDRGHEKLFF. The CDR3, as DNA: TGTGCCAGCAGCCTTGACAGGGGCCATGAAAAACTGTTTTTT.

This clonotype was detected many times. The J gene is TRBJ2-5, the V gene TRBV14; the D gene is possibly TRBD1 (6 bases). V was shortened by 7 bases and J by 1 base, with 10 bases between the two germline ends. The CDR3 runs to 13 residues. Germline V gives CDR1 SGHDN, CDR2 FVKESK. The CDR3: CASNAGVQETQYF. As DNA, the CDR3 is TGTGCCAGCAACGCAGGGGTCCAAGAGACCCAGTACTTC.

The chain employs TRBV5-4 and TRBJ2-3; 10 bases fit TRBD2. From germline, CDR1 is SGHNT and CDR2 YYREEE (reference sequence). V lost 6 bases to trimming and J lost 5 bases; unmatched junction nucleotides: 6. The CDR3 length is 14 residues. The CDR3 DNA reads TGTGCCAGCACCACTAGCGGGGCGGAAGATACGCAGTATTTT. This gives the protein CASTTSGAEDTQYF.

This chain links TRBV7-9 with TRBJ2-7; no clear D. Between the trimmed V and J ends, which lost 2 bases and 5 bases, there was a span of 19 bases. This CDR3 region has 16 residues. Germline CDR1 reads SEHNR; CDR2 reads FQNEAQ (reference sequence). The CDR3 region has the DNA TGTGCCAGCAGCTTAACCACGACGGCAGGTCCCAACGAGCAGTACTTC. Amino acid sequence: CASSLTTTAGPNEQYF.

J is TRBJ1-5 and V is TRBV2; D may be TRBD1 (5 bases). CDR1 is SNHLY, CDR2 FYNNEI, per germline. This CDR3 has 15 residues. V was shortened by 8 bases and J by 3 bases, with 17 bases between the two germline ends. This chain's CDR3 is CASGAGSGHNQPQHF. Here the CDR3 DNA reads TGTGCCAGCGGGGCAGGGTCGGGGCACAATCAGCCCCAGCATTTT. Full variable domain (rest looked up from reference TRBV2 and TRBJ1-5): EPEVTQTPSHQVTQMGQEVILRCVPISNHLYFYWYRQILGQKVEFLVSFYNNEISEKSEIFDDQFSVERPDGSNFTLKIRSTKLEDSAMYFCASGAGSGHNQPQHFGDGTRLSIL.

As for this clonotype: Being one base from a much bigger clone, this may be a read error. The chain has TRBV6-2 or TRBV6-3 and TRBJ1-5; TRBD1 might be the D (5 bases). Germline values: CDR1 MNHEY, CDR2 SVGEGT. This CDR3 has 14 residues. The CDR3 sequence is CASSYLGQSQTQHF. The CDR3 coding sequence is TGTGCCAGCAGTTACTTGGGGCAGAGTCAGACCCAGCATTTT.

V usage is TRBV12-3 or TRBV12-4 and J usage is TRBJ2-7; possible D gene TRBD2, 6 bases. The CDR3 extends over 14 amino acids. V was pared by 6 bases and J by 3 bases, with 15 bases between. CDR3 nucleotides: TGTGCCAGCAGCCCTCCAACGCGGGGCTACGAGCAGTACTTC. Protein sequence: CASSPPTRGYEQYF.

Worth noting for this clonotype: The germline gene is not matched at one end of the junction; a read error may be the cause. The V gene is TRBV5-1, the J gene TRBJ1-6, with D maybe TRBD1 (6 bases). There are 11 residues in the CDR3. CDR1 and CDR2 (germline): SGHRS, YFSETQ. As DNA, the CDR3 is TGTGCCAGCAGCGTCGGGACACGCCTCAACTTT. Amino acids: CASSVGTRLNF.

This clonotype was detected only once. A junction boundary mismatches the germline segment, possibly from a read error. V gene TRBV7-2 combines with J gene TRBJ2-5, with 9 bases lining up with TRBD1. From germline, CDR1 is SGHTA and CDR2 FQGNSA. The CDR3 consists of 14 residues. CDR3 in amino acids: CASSLTGGQGTQYF. Written as DNA, the CDR3 is TGTGCCAGCAGCCTAACAGGGGGCCAAGGGACCCAGTACTTC.

A word on this clonotype: An end of the junction differs from the germline gene, which may be a read error. The chain is built from TRBV7-3 and TRBJ1-2; D uncertain. Germline V CDR1 and CDR2: SGHTA, FQGTGA. The CDR3 has 12 amino acids. The CDR3 region has the DNA TGTGCCACCAGCGTGAGGACCGGTGGGTACACCTGG. It translates to CATSVRTGGYTW.

Comments on this clonotype: The CDR3 end shows no conserved phenylalanine or tryptophan, and so a read error is likely. It is unclear where the CDR3 begins or ends on the DNA, so no DNA is shown, and the CDR3 is as TCRdb lists it. This chain links TRBV19 with TRBJ1-6; TRBD1 is the table's D call and was not checked against the DNA. Inclusive of both ends, the CDR3 amounts to 15 amino acids. CDR1 is LNHDA, CDR2 SQIVND, per germline (reference sequence). CDR3 in amino acids: CASSLQGPCIRKLYL.

The chain has TRBV24-1 and TRBJ1-5; D ambiguous. The CDR3 runs to 12 residues. Germline CDR1 KGHDR, CDR2 SFDVKD. Trimming cost V 1 base and J 7 bases, with 4 bases left between them. The CDR3 nucleotides are TGTGCCACCAGTGATTTTGGGCAGCCCCAGCATTTT. It is translated as CATSDFGQPQHF.

As for this clonotype: The conserved phenylalanine or tryptophan is not found at the CDR3 terminus, so this likely reflects a read error. The DNA is omitted, as the CDR3 cannot be located on it reliably, and the CDR3 follows TCRdb's listing. The rearrangement uses TRBV7-2 and TRBJ1-6; the table assigns TRBD1, which was not confirmed against the DNA. Inclusive of both ends, the CDR3 amounts to 12 amino acids. Germline V gives CDR1 SGHTA, CDR2 FQGNSA. The chain's CDR3 is CASSLTGTHHHY.

This chain uses TRBV12-3 or TRBV12-4 with TRBJ1-1; the D gene is possibly TRBD1 (6 bases). The length of the CDR3 is 16 residues. V was clipped by 6 bases and J by 1 base, with 18 bases between them. This chain's CDR3 is CASSGWPGATNTEAFF. Here the CDR3 DNA reads TGTGCCAGCAGCGGCTGGCCGGGGGCAACGAACACTGAAGCTTTCTTT.

V and J are TRBV5-5 and TRBJ1-3; a possible D gene is TRBD1 (6 bases). The CDR3 has 15 amino acids. V was clipped by 0 bases and J by 0 bases, with 7 bases between them. Germline values: CDR1 SGHKS, CDR2 YYEKEE (reference sequence). The CDR3 region has the DNA TGTGCCAGCAGCTTGGGACAGGTCTCTGGAAACACCATATATTTT. It yields the protein CASSLGQVSGNTIYF.

Regarding this clonotype: The DNA is omitted, as the CDR3 cannot be located on it reliably, and the CDR3 follows TCRdb's listing. The rearrangement links TRBV7-8 to TRBJ2-5; TRBD2 is taken as the D call from the table, unchecked against the DNA. The CDR3 length is 14 residues, termini included. CDR1 and CDR2 from the germline V gene are SGHVS and FQNEAQ. This CDR3 reads CASSSCYEQYFGPF.